Detailed here is one TCR beta chain. Its antigen remains unidentified. This sample is drawn from a study of monozygotic twins with inflammatory bowel disease. Broader study findings: Discordant twins showed the same repertoire similarity as concordant twins, possibly from limited power.

For each CDR3 protein, TCRdb gives one entry from its re-call of the 5' RACE reads, without DNA. The table for this sample gives about 420,000 distinct CDR3 sequences. Germline CDR1 reads SGHRS; CDR2 reads YFSETQ. The CDR3 runs 16 residues. The receptor was derived from a human donor with ulcerative colitis or Crohn's disease, or a healthy co-twin of an affected twin (not recorded which). The sample comprised blood. The chain has TRBV5-1 and TRBJ2-7; the TCRdb call, TRBD1, lacks DNA for checking. The CDR3 sequence is CASSPNSPGPSRTGYF. The variable domain in full, with the rest retrieved from reference TRBV5-1 and TRBJ2-7, is KAGVTQTPRYLIKTRGQQVTLSCSPISGHRSVSWYQQTPGQGLQFLFEYFSETQRNKGNFPGRFSGRQFSNSRSEMNVSTLELGDSALYLCASSPNSPGPSRTGYFGPGTRLTVT.